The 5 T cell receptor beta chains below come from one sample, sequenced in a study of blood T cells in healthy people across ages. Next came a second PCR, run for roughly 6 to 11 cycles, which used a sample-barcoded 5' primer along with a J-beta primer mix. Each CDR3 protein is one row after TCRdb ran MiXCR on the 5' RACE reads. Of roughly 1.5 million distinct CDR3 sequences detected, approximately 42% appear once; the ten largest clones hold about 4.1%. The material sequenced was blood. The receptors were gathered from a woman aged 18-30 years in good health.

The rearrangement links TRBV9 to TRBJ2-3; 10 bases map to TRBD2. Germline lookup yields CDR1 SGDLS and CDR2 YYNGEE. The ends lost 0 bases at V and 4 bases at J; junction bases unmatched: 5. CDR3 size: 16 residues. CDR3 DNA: TGTGCCAGCAGCGTAGCTAGCGGGAGCTTTGCAGATACGCAGTATTTT. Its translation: CASSVASGSFADTQYF.

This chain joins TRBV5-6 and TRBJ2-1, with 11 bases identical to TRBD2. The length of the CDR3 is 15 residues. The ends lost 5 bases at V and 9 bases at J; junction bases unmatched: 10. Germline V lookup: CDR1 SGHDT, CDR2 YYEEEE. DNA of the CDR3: TGTGCCAGCAGGCAGACTAGCGGGGTCTCGGGTGAGCAGTTCTTC. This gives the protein CASRQTSGVSGEQFF. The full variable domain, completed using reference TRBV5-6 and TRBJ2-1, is DAGVTQSPTHLIKTRGQQVTLRCSPKSGHDTVSWYQQALGQGPQFIFQYYEEEERQRGNFPDRFSGHQFPNYSSELNVNALLLGDSALYLCASRQTSGVSGEQFFGPGTRLTVL.

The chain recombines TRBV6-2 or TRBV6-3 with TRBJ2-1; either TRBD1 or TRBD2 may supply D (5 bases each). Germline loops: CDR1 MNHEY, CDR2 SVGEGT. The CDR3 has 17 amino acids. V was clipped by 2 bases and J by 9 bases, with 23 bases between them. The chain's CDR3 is CASSYGRGTAGASEQFF. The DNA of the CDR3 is TGTGCCAGCAGTTACGGCCGAGGGACGGCTGGGGCCAGTGAGCAGTTCTTC.

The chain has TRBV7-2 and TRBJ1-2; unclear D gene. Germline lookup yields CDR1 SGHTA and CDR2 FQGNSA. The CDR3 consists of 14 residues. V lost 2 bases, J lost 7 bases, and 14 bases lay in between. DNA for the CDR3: TGTGCCAGCAGCTTAAGCGTTGGGGATTCTGGCTACACCTTC. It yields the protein CASSLSVGDSGYTF.

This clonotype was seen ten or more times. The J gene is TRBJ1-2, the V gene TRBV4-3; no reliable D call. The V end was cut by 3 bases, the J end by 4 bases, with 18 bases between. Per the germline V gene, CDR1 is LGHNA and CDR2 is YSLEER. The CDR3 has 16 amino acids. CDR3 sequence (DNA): TGCGCCAGCAGCCAGGAGTGGGAGGCCAGTTTCTATGGCTACACCTTC. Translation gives CASSQEWEASFYGYTF.